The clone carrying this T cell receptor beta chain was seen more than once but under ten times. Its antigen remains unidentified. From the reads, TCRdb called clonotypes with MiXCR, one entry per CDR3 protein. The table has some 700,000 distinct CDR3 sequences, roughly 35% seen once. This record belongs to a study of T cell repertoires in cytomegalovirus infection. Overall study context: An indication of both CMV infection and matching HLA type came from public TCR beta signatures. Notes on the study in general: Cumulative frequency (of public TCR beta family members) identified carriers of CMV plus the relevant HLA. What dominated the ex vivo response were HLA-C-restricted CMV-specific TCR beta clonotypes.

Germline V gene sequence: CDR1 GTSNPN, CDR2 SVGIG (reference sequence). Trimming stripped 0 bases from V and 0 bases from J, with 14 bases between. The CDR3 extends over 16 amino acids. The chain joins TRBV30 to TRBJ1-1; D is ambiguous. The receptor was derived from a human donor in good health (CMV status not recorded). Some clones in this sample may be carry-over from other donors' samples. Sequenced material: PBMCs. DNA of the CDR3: TGTGCCTGGAGTGTACCCCCCGCGGATATGAACACTGAAGCTTTCTTT. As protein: CAWSVPPADMNTEAFF.